This is a list of T cell receptor beta chains from one sample in a study of blood T cell repertoires in COVID-19. Profiling relied on immunoSEQ multiplex PCR, and the TCRdb table lists in-frame clones only, not all of them. This sample yields around 380,000 clones, of which about four fifths are seen a single time; approximately 1% belongs to the top ten. The sequencing input was peripheral blood. The receptors shown here come from a human donor with acute or convalescent COVID-19. The donor label of this sample is uncertain. Both conserved end residues are part of each CDR3. The D gene is left open where the match is weak. Only some rows state a clone size, as once, few, many or a class for expanded clones.

clone_size | d_call | j_call | v_call | cdr3_aa | cdr3_nt
. | . | TRBJ1-1 | TRBV27 | CASSFRRGRQNTEAFF | TGTGCCAGCAGTTTTAGGAGGGGTCGACAGAACACTGAAGCTTTCTTT
few | TRBD1 | TRBJ2-1 | TRBV6-5 | CASSKDRGAYNEQFF | TGTGCCAGCAGTAAGGACAGGGGAGCCTACAATGAGCAGTTCTTC
. | . | TRBJ1-2 | TRBV6-5 | CASSSHLQEPYGYTF | TGTGCCAGCAGTTCCCATCTTCAGGAACCCTATGGCTACACCTTC
. | . | TRBJ2-1 | TRBV6-5 | CASFVLPSSYNEQFF | TGTGCCAGCTTCGTACTTCCGAGCTCCTACAATGAGCAGTTCTTC
. | TRBD2 | TRBJ2-3 | TRBV19 | CASSSGIAGGRDTQYF | TGTGCCAGTAGTTCTGGAATAGCGGGAGGAAGGGATACGCAGTATTTT
few | . | TRBJ2-6 | TRBV12-3/TRBV12-4 | CAIQSSGANVLTF | TGTGCCATACAAAGCTCTGGGGCCAACGTCCTGACTTTC
. | . | TRBJ2-7 | TRBV18 | CASSPLLAGEQYF | TGTGCCAGCTCACCCCTCCTAGCTGGCGAGCAGTACTTC
. | TRBD2 | TRBJ2-1 | TRBV4-2 | CASSQDPAGGFYNEQFF | TGTGCCAGCAGCCAAGATCCAGCGGGGGGATTCTACAATGAGCAGTTCTTC
few | . | TRBJ1-1 | TRBV18 | CASSRTGNTEAFF | TGTGCCAGCTCCCGTACAGGGAACACTGAAGCTTTCTTT
. | . | TRBJ2-7 | TRBV18 | CASSPAFQGSSYEQYF | TGTGCCAGCTCACCGGCTTTCCAGGGGAGCTCCTACGAGCAGTACTTC